The sequence of this T cell receptor beta chain was determined in a study of early T cells in non-severe SARS-CoV-2 infection. Study-level background: The study sequenced bulk RNA from unsorted whole blood, with chains unpaired.

Study findings and constraints: Anti-spike CD8 responses were favored in VDJdb matching, and private and CD4 specificities were missed.

Unique molecular identifier tags were affixed to discrete cDNA molecules. From the 5' RACE reads, TCRdb called clonotypes with MiXCR, one entry per CDR3 protein. The sample has 70,000 to 85,000 distinct CDR3 sequences; 12% are singletons. This clonotype was detected ten times or more. Its antigen is unidentified. CDR1 is SQVTM, CDR2 ANQGSEA, per germline. The CDR3 runs to 12 residues. V shed 0 bases and J shed 2 bases, with 4 bases lying between them. This chain links TRBV29-1 with TRBJ1-1; D gene uncertain. Sequenced sample: whole blood. The clonotype comes from an adult who was a healthcare worker with PCR-confirmed SARS-CoV-2 infection or an uninfected control (not recorded which). CDR3 amino acids: CSVEEENTEAFF. The CDR3 coding sequence is TGCAGCGTTGAAGAAGAAAACACTGAAGCTTTCTTT. Full variable domain (outside the CDR3, taken from reference TRBV29-1 and TRBJ1-1): SAVISQKPSRDICQRGTSLTIQCQVDSQVTMMFWYRQQPGQSLTLIATANQGSEATYESGFVIDKFPISRPNLTFSTLTVSNMSPEDSSIYLCSVEEENTEAFFGQGTRLTVV.